The 10 T cell receptor beta chains presented below share a single source sample, sequenced in a study of T-cell reconstitution after alpha-beta-depleted transplantation in children. Preparation of the TCRbeta library used unique molecular identifiers. Via MiXCR, TCRdb re-called the PCR reads, giving one row per CDR3 protein. The sample contains about 830,000 distinct CDR3 sequences, 15% to 20% of which appear only once. The sample here was PBMCs, mostly from graft donor cells, taken 360 days after TCRalphabeta/CD19-depleted stem cell transplant. All receptors derive from a male patient younger than 18 who had a stem cell transplant for acute lymphoblastic leukemia, so the T cells may come from the graft donor.

This clonotype was detected ten times or more. J is TRBJ2-2 and V is TRBV4-1; D tentatively reads TRBD1 or TRBD2 (5 bases each). The CDR3 covers 16 residues. Germline CDR1 MGHRA, CDR2 YSYEKL. The germline V and J ends were trimmed by 5 bases and 1 base, with 14 bases remaining between them. The CDR3 reads CASSGGVGMNTGELFF. The CDR3 DNA is TGCGCCAGCAGCGGGGGAGTGGGGATGAACACCGGGGAGCTGTTTTTT.

This clonotype was observed a few times. The V gene is TRBV6-2 or TRBV6-3, the J gene TRBJ1-3; the D gene is possibly TRBD1 (5 bases). Germline lookup yields CDR1 MNHEY and CDR2 SVGEGT. The V end was cut by 6 bases, the J end by 1 base, with 10 bases between. The CDR3 has 14 residues. The CDR3 protein is CASRNPGSGNTIYF. Written as DNA, the CDR3 is TGTGCCAGCAGAAACCCAGGGTCTGGAAACACCATATATTTT.

This clonotype was found many times. This chain uses TRBV5-1 with TRBJ2-7; 8 bases map to TRBD2. The CDR3 runs to 15 residues. Germline loops: CDR1 SGHRS, CDR2 YFSETQ. Trimming took 3 bases from V and 2 from J; bases not matched to a gene: 7. CDR3 region: CASSSSGSSTYEQYF. The CDR3 nucleotides read TGCGCCAGCAGCTCAAGCGGGAGCAGCACCTACGAGCAGTACTTC.

This clonotype was detected ten times or more. This chain joins TRBV18 and TRBJ2-1, with D possibly TRBD1 on 6 matching bases. The germline gives CDR1 KGHSH, CDR2 LQKENI. This CDR3 is built from 16 residues. V lost 3 bases and J lost 4, with 16 bases in between. DNA of the CDR3: TGTGCCAGCTCACCGGCACAGGGCCACTATTACAATGAGCAGTTCTTC. It yields the protein CASSPAQGHYYNEQFF.

V usage is TRBV7-3 and J usage is TRBJ2-7; TRBD2 agrees at 7 bases. Germline CDR1 is SGHTA and CDR2 is FQGTGA. V gave up 5 bases and J gave up 0 bases; unmatched junction bases: 10. The CDR3 length is 16 residues. The CDR3, as DNA: TGTGCCAGCAGCAACCCTTGGCTAGCGGTCTCCTACGAGCAGTACTTC. Amino acid sequence: CASSNPWLAVSYEQYF. Full variable domain (remainder filled in from reference TRBV7-3 and TRBJ2-7): GAGVSQTPSNKVTEKGKYVELRCDPISGHTALYWYRQSLGQGPEFLIYFQGTGAADDSGLPNDRFFAVRPEGSVSTLKIQRTERGDSAVYLCASSNPWLAVSYEQYFGPGTRLTVT.

This clonotype was detected ten times or more. Relative to the germline gene, one junction end is altered; a read error may explain this. The V gene is TRBV7-3, the J gene TRBJ2-7; 9 bases match TRBD1. The CDR3 runs 15 residues. The germline V gene has CDR1 SGHTA and CDR2 FQGTGA. CDR3 sequence reads: CASSLTGTGSYEQYF. In DNA form, the CDR3 reads TGTGCCAGCAGCCTAACCGGGACAGGGTCCTACGAGCAGTACTTC.

The chain couples TRBV2 to TRBJ1-2; D is uncertain. CDR1 SNHLY and CDR2 FYNNEI come from the germline V gene. The V gene lost 1 base and the J gene lost 4 bases, with 10 bases spanning the gap. CDR3 length: 14 residues. The CDR3: CASSEVLPGYGYTF. In DNA form, the CDR3 reads TGTGCCAGCAGTGAAGTTTTACCCGGCTATGGCTACACCTTC. Looking up the rest from reference TRBV2 and TRBJ1-2 gives the full variable domain: EPEVTQTPSHQVTQMGQEVILRCVPISNHLYFYWYRQILGQKVEFLVSFYNNEISEKSEIFDDQFSVERPDGSNFTLKIRSTKLEDSAMYFCASSEVLPGYGYTFGSGTRLTVV.

The V call is TRBV6-5, the J call TRBJ2-7; D possibly corresponds to TRBD2 (5 bases). V lost 0 bases and J 4 bases, leaving 19 bases between the germline ends. CDR1 is MNHEY and CDR2 is SVGAGI in the germline V gene. The CDR3 has 17 residues. The CDR3 loop is CASSYSGSGGFEYEQYF. The CDR3, as DNA: TGTGCCAGCAGTTACTCCGGCTCAGGAGGTTTCGAATACGAGCAGTACTTC.

Only a few counts were recorded for this clonotype. V and J are TRBV15 and TRBJ1-5; D perhaps matches TRBD1 (5 bases). Trimming shortened V by 5 bases and J by 7 bases, and 12 bases separated the two germline ends. The CDR3 contains 13 residues. Germline V lookup: CDR1 LNHNV, CDR2 YYDKDF (reference sequence). The DNA of the CDR3 is TGTGCCACCAGCGACAGTATGAGGCAGCCCCAGCATTTT. Protein sequence: CATSDSMRQPQHF.

The J gene is TRBJ2-7, the V gene TRBV19, with D uncertain. Trimming left V 5 bases short and J 2 bases short, with 7 bases between. CDR1 and CDR2 (germline): LNHDA, SQIVND (reference sequence). This CDR3 contains 12 residues. CDR3 coding DNA: TGTGCCAGTAGTGTGACGGCCTACGAGCAGTACTTC. Translation: CASSVTAYEQYF.